The source of this T cell receptor (beta chain) is a study of blood T cells in healthy people across ages (dated by TCRdb to between 2015 and 2016). About the study as a whole: In model experiments, template switching captured about one uniquely barcoded TCR beta cDNA molecule for every two T cells. The study measured age-related changes in TCR beta repertoire diversity using deep sequencing normalized with unique cDNA molecular identifiers. The donors were split into four age groups: young (average around 16 years), middle-aged (around 37), aged (62) and long-lived (roughly 88). To avoid experimental bias, donors of different ages were distributed randomly across sequencing lanes. For two donors (one aged 18 to 29 and one aged 80 or older), the study analyzed two additional independent replicas of 1 million unique cDNA reads from the same blood draw.

Concerning this clonotype: Its specific antigen is unknown. No base quality information exists; no much larger clone differs at one position.

Systemically healthy Caucasian individuals from Russia, some 38 in total and aged about 6 to 90 years, were included as donors. Roughly 10 milliliters of peripheral blood were collected from each donor into EDTA-treated Vacutainer tubes. Ficoll-Paque density-gradient centrifugation was used to isolate PBMCs, with at least 7 million per sample. Total RNA was extracted from PBMCs with Trizol reagent, with at least 6 micrograms obtained per sample. For every donor, an aliquot of PBMCs went through flow cytometry to measure the percentages of naive CD45RAhigh/CD27high T cells. According to the germline V gene, CDR1 reads SGHTA and CDR2 reads FQGNSA. V trim: 1 base; J trim: 5 bases; unmatched bases: 11. The CDR3 goes from the cysteine to the phenylalanine over 18 residues. Solely the CDR3 DNA is kept, with 54 bases framed from the first base. What the study reported, not specific to this receptor: Estimates of total diversity from one million sequenced T cells were regarded as lower bounds and underestimates. A strong correlation was found between observed TCR beta diversity and the percentage of naive T cells measured by flow cytometry. The CMV infection status of donors was not known, potentially confounding age-related changes in expanded clonotypes. Conclusive comparison of naive and antigen-experienced compartments was prevented by the profiling of bulk unsorted PBMCs. Observed TCR beta diversity per million T cells fell roughly linearly with age, and a significant reduction was already apparent by age roughly 41. Compared with the aged group, the long-lived group had more naive CD4+ T cells, fewer expanded clones and increased TCR diversity, suggesting age selection.

Receptor amplification or capture employed 5' RACE. TCRdb lists the instrument as Illumina HiSeq 2500. The second PCR ran for about 7 to 11 cycles and used a J-beta primer mix along with a sample-barcoded 5' primer. A template-switch 5' adaptor carrying 12 random nucleotides introduced a unique molecular identifier onto each TCR beta cDNA molecule. Each sample yielded at least 2.5 million CDR3-containing paired-end reads. First-strand cDNA was synthesized from all RNA with the Mint cDNA synthesis kit, primed by a TRBC-specific oligonucleotide. Following uracil-DNA glycosylase treatment, all cDNA underwent a first 18-cycle PCR with the universal primers M1SS and BC2_uni_R. The paper's processing steps were these. For normalization, 1 million high-quality reads were randomly selected from each sample, with every read carrying a distinct molecular identifier. Reads with shared molecular identifiers were discarded instead of being binned into consensus sequences. MiTCR, set to a Q25 quality threshold and the strictest error-elimination algorithm, was used for CDR3 identification, clonotype clustering and error correction. Lower-bound total TCR beta diversity was estimated with a nonparametric unseen species model using Euler transformation. TCRdb's own reprocessing of the public reads used fastp at Q25 and MiXCR and kept productive beta chains. CDR3 protein sequences are deduplicated, and each keeps its most common genes and DNA. TCRdb's processing, not the authors', yielded these V and J calls. The sample data list 850,000 to 1,000,000 distinct CDR3 sequences, and roughly 51% of these were observed just once. Roughly a fifth of the sample lies in the top ten.

The sample taken for sequencing was blood. This chain is built from TRBV7-2 and TRBJ2-5; a stretch of 12 junction bases matches TRBD2. This clonotype was obtained from an older woman in good health. The CDR3 here reads CASSLGLLAGGLGETQYF. The DNA sequence reads TGTGCCAGCAGCTTAGGCCTACTAGCGGGAGGATTAGGGGAGACCCAGTACTTC.